The present TCR beta chain was sequenced within a study of human T cells and chemical hapten exposure. This clonotype came up a few times. The time point denotes: pre-sensitization, week 0. Treatment specified: therapeutic diphenylcyclopropenone sensitization with weekly scalp DPC. Unfractionated whole blood was the source of the extracted total RNA. In the original analysis: Between roughly 23,224 and 700,000 TCRs appeared in each sample, and the median stood at approximately 100,000. Via MiXCR, TCRdb re-called the RACE reads, giving one row per CDR3 protein. These V and J calls derive from TCRdb rather than the authors' analysis. The sample has under 200,000 distinct CDR3 sequences; roughly 30% are singletons. V was cut by 4 bases and J by 6 bases, with 18 bases left in between. The CDR3 is made up of 14 amino acids. Germline assignment: CDR1 SQVTM and CDR2 ANQGSEA.

Material: whole blood, obtained in connection with sensitization to the hapten diphenylcyclopropenone (DPC). The receptor was derived from a woman aged 25 to 39 with alopecia areata. Some clones in this sample may be carry-over from other donors' samples. The chain links TRBV29-1 to TRBJ1-2; TRBD1 might be the D (5 bases). CDR3 in DNA: TGCAGCGTTGGACGCGGGCAGGGCCCTGATGGCTACACCTTC. It translates to CSVGRGQGPDGYTF.